A single sample is the source of the 25 T cell receptor beta chains below, sequenced in a study of cytomegalovirus exposure and HLA in healthy donors (dated by TCRdb to about 2017). The library was generated by the immunoSEQ multiplex PCR assay. The multiplex PCR relied on a mix of 60 forward primers for TCR Vbeta segments and 13 reverse primers for TCR Jbeta segments. TCRdb limited this immuneACCESS table to in-frame rearrangements with V and J called. A share of clones is missing; checked studies link under half to unresolved V genes, and the rest is unexplained. This sample comprises approximately 130,000 clones, 60% to 85% of them detected only once. 3.1% of the sample comes from the top ten. Material: PBMCs. These receptors came from a man aged 25 to 45 in good health and CMV-seronegative.

This sequence joins TRBV12-5 and TRBJ1-2; TRBD1 is a possible D gene (5 bases). CDR1 and CDR2 (germline): LGHNT, FRNRAP. CDR3 size: 14 residues. V was clipped by 6 bases and J by 6 bases, with 17 bases between them. The CDR3 nucleotides are TGTGCTAGTGGGCTACAGGAGAGGTTACATGGCTACACCTTC. Translated: CASGLQERLHGYTF.

The V and J genes are TRBV27 and TRBJ2-7; TRBD2 matches 13 bases. Germline V gene data show CDR1 as MNHEY and CDR2 as SMNVEV (reference sequence). The CDR3 totals 18 residues. V was pared by 7 bases and J by 0 bases, with 12 bases of the junction left unmatched. Here the CDR3 DNA reads TGTGCCAGCACCCCTGGGGTACTAGCGGGGGGGAGCTCCTACGAGCAGTACTTC. Protein sequence: CASTPGVLAGGSSYEQYF.

The gene calls are TRBV28 and TRBJ1-5, with 9 bases identical to TRBD1. Unmatched junction bases numbered 10, after V lost 8 bases and J lost 2 bases. Germline V lookup: CDR1 MDHEN, CDR2 SYDVKM. This CDR3 spans 16 amino acids. The CDR3 DNA reads TGTGCCAGCGGACACGGGACAGGGTATGGCAATCAGCCCCAGCATTTT. It encodes CASGHGTGYGNQPQHF.

CDR3 region: CASSYTRGQGHGYTF. The CDR3 nucleotides are TGTGCCAGCAGTTACACACGGGGACAGGGTCATGGCTACACCTTC. The chain joins TRBV6-5 to TRBJ1-2; TRBD1 agrees at 9 bases. The CDR3 totals 15 residues. The germline CDR1 and CDR2 sequences are MNHEY and SVGAGI. J lost 6 bases, V lost 2 bases, and 7 bases had no gene match.

This clone is classed as medium-sized. The rearrangement joins TRBV9 to TRBJ1-1; perhaps TRBD1 as D (5 bases). Germline-derived CDR1 and CDR2 are SGDLS and YYNGEE. CDR3 length: 14 amino acids. V shed 3 bases and J shed 1 base, with 10 bases lying between them. CDR3 coding DNA: TGTGCCAGCAGCGCCCAAACAGGGAACACTGAAGCTTTCTTT. Translation gives CASSAQTGNTEAFF.

The chain links TRBV28 to TRBJ1-1, with 10 bases matching TRBD1. Germline CDR1 reads MDHEN; CDR2 reads SYDVKM. V lost 2 bases, J lost 6 bases, and 6 bases stayed unmatched. This CDR3 is built from 15 residues. DNA of the CDR3: TGTGCCAGCAGTTTAGGGACAGGGGAGTTCGCTGAAGCTTTCTTT. Protein sequence: CASSLGTGEFAEAFF.

This clone has just a few counts. The junction departs from the called germline gene at one end, perhaps through a read error. This chain joins TRBV7-3 and TRBJ1-4; D might be TRBD1 (5 bases). Germline CDR1 and CDR2: SGHTA and FQGTGA. This CDR3 is built from 13 residues. CDR3 in amino acids: CASSVTGGEKLFF. The CDR3 bases are TGTGCCAGCAGCGTAACGGGGGGTGAAAAACTGTTTTTT.

The chain combines TRBV29-1 with TRBJ2-5, with TRBD2 matching over 7 bases. Germline CDR1 reads SQVTM; CDR2 reads ANQGSEA. The CDR3 spans 13 residues. V dropped 5 bases and J dropped 4; count of bases not matched to a gene: 7. The CDR3 sequence is CSVSAGSRETQYF. CDR3 nucleotide sequence: TGCAGCGTTTCAGCGGGATCACGAGAGACCCAGTACTTC.

The rearrangement joins TRBV10-3 to TRBJ2-1, with 10 bases lining up with TRBD2. Germline V gene lookup returns CDR1 ENHRY and CDR2 SYGVKD. The CDR3 has 18 residues. V was pared by 1 base and J by 0 bases, with 6 bases of the junction left unmatched. The CDR3 DNA follows: TGTGCCATCAGTGAGTTTCTAGCGGGAGCGGGCTCCTACAATGAGCAGTTCTTC. Amino acid sequence: CAISEFLAGAGSYNEQFF.

A single count supports this clone. The rearrangement links TRBV13 to TRBJ2-7; TRBD1 agrees at 9 bases. Losses at the gene ends were 6 bases for V and 3 bases for J; bases not matched to a gene: 9. Germline loops: CDR1 PRHDT, CDR2 FYEKMQ (reference sequence). The CDR3 is 15 amino acids. The CDR3 DNA reads as TGTGCCAGCAGTTACCCGGGACAGGGATTCTACGAGCAGTACTTC. It translates to CASSYPGQGFYEQYF. Full variable domain (remainder filled in from reference TRBV13 and TRBJ2-7): AAGVIQSPRHLIKEKRETATLKCYPIPRHDTVYWYQQGPGQDPQFLISFYEKMQSDKGSIPDRFSAQQFSDYHSELNMSSLELGDSALYFCASSYPGQGFYEQYFGPGTRLTVT.

The chain links TRBV28 to TRBJ1-2; D is perhaps TRBD1 (5 bases). CDR3 length equals 14 residues. Germline lookup yields CDR1 MDHEN and CDR2 SYDVKM. Trimming left V 3 bases short and J 8 bases short, with 16 bases between. The CDR3 is CASSFAGSVEGYTF. In DNA, the CDR3 is TGTGCCAGCAGTTTCGCAGGGTCGGTGGAGGGCTACACCTTC.

Only a few counts were recorded for this clone. The V gene is TRBV29-1, the J gene TRBJ2-7, with D possibly being TRBD1 (6 bases). V was shortened by 3 bases and J by 6 bases, with 12 bases between the two germline ends. The CDR3 contains 12 residues. CDR1 is SQVTM and CDR2 is ANQGSEA in the germline V gene. The CDR3 region has the DNA TGCAGCGTTGAGTTCACAGGGCTCGAGCAGTACTTC. Its translation: CSVEFTGLEQYF.

This chain uses TRBV7-9 with TRBJ1-4; D is unclear. Germline V lookup: CDR1 SEHNR, CDR2 FQNEAQ (reference sequence). This CDR3 has 15 residues. V dropped 5 bases and J dropped 7 bases, with 17 bases sitting between them. The CDR3 sequence is CASSPDPYGGEKLFF. The CDR3 region has the DNA TGTGCCAGCAGCCCGGACCCCTACGGAGGTGAAAAACTGTTTTTT.

This clone appeared a few times. CDR3 DNA: TGTGCCAGCAGTGAAATCTACACTGAAGCTTTCTTT. Its translation is CASSEIYTEAFF. The V and J genes are TRBV6-1 and TRBJ1-1; no definite D call. The CDR3 extends over 12 amino acids. Germline V lookup: CDR1 MNHNS, CDR2 SASEGT. With 2 bases removed from V and 3 bases from J, the gap between germline ends came to 4 bases.

V is TRBV28 and J is TRBJ2-7, with 11 bases fitting TRBD2. This CDR3 region has 15 residues. Germline V gives CDR1 MDHEN, CDR2 SYDVKM. V shed 5 bases and J 2 bases; nucleotides not matched to a gene: 5. CDR3 protein: CASSRLAGYTYEQYF. The CDR3, as DNA: TGTGCCAGCAGTCGACTAGCGGGGTACACCTACGAGCAGTACTTC.

The chain uses TRBV5-1 and TRBJ2-6; 8 nucleotides match TRBD1. There are 15 residues in the CDR3. The V gene's germline CDR1 is SGHRS and CDR2 YFSETQ. Losses at the gene ends were 6 bases for V and 3 bases for J; bases not matched to a gene: 5. The CDR3 DNA is TGCGCCAGCAACCCACAGGGGGTTGGGGCCAACGTCCTGACTTTC. Its protein product is CASNPQGVGANVLTF.

The chain links TRBV6-6 to TRBJ1-1, with 7 bases identical to TRBD1. This CDR3 has 15 amino acids. V gave up 6 bases and J gave up 6 bases; unmatched junction bases: 13. The germline V gene encodes CDR1 MNHNY and CDR2 SVGAGI (reference sequence). The DNA of the CDR3 is TGTGCCAGCAGGGAGAGAACAGGGGATTATTCTGAAGCTTTCTTT. Protein sequence: CASRERTGDYSEAFF.

The chain is built from TRBV30 and TRBJ2-7; TRBD1 might be the D (6 bases). The germline gives CDR1 GTSNPN, CDR2 SVGIG (reference sequence). Between the trimmed V and J ends, which lost 4 bases and 1 base, there was a span of 11 bases. The CDR3 is made up of 13 amino acids. CDR3 nucleotide sequence: TGTGCCTGGACAGGGCAGGGGTCCTACGAGCAGTACTTC. As protein: CAWTGQGSYEQYF.

The V gene is TRBV30, the J gene TRBJ1-2, with D unclear. The CDR3 spans 14 residues. Germline-derived CDR1 and CDR2 are GTSNPN and SVGIG (reference sequence). V was trimmed by 0 bases and J by 2 bases, leaving 10 bases between them. CDR3 in amino acids: CAWSVGRSNYGYTF. The CDR3 nucleotides are TGTGCCTGGAGTGTGGGCAGATCAAACTATGGCTACACCTTC.

The chain employs TRBV6-1 and TRBJ1-5; TRBD1 matches 9 bases. V trimming: 3 bases; J trimming: 2 bases; junction bases outside the gene matches: 5. CDR3 length equals 16 residues. In germline, CDR1 is MNHNS, CDR2 SASEGT. CDR3 sequence: CASSDQWTGGNQPQHF. The CDR3 nucleotides are TGTGCCAGCAGTGACCAATGGACAGGGGGCAATCAGCCCCAGCATTTT.

CDR3 DNA: TGTGCCAGCAGCTTAGCTACAGGGGGCCCAACCTCCTACGAGCAGTACTTC. Protein sequence: CASSLATGGPTSYEQYF. The V gene is TRBV7-9, the J gene TRBJ2-7; 9 nucleotides line up with TRBD1. Trimming cost V 0 bases and J 0 bases; bases outside gene matches: 6. The CDR3 covers 17 residues. Germline V gene sequence: CDR1 SEHNR, CDR2 FQNEAQ (reference sequence).

For the CDR3, the DNA is TGTGCCAGCAGCTTTAGGTCGGGACTTAACTACGAGCAGTACTTC. Amino acid sequence: CASSFRSGLNYEQYF. This chain links TRBV5-5 with TRBJ2-7, with D perhaps matching TRBD2 (6 bases). Per the germline V gene, CDR1 is SGHKS and CDR2 is YYEKEE (reference sequence). This CDR3 region has 15 residues. V lost 2 bases, J lost 3 bases, and 15 bases lay in between.

This clone was detected only a few times. V usage is TRBV18 and J usage is TRBJ2-1, with TRBD2 matching over 13 bases. The CDR3 length is 15 residues. From germline, CDR1 is KGHSH and CDR2 LQKENI. V shed 5 bases, J shed 4 bases, and the junction held 2 bases outside the gene matches. Here the CDR3 DNA reads TGTGCCAGCTCAGAACTAGCGGGAGGGTACAATGAGCAGTTCTTC. Translated: CASSELAGGYNEQFF.

The chain uses TRBV9 and TRBJ2-3; 9 nucleotides match TRBD1. After removal of 2 bases from V and 2 bases from J, the junction contained 9 bases not matched to a gene. The CDR3 length is 17 residues. Germline values: CDR1 SGDLS, CDR2 YYNGEE. The CDR3, as DNA: TGTGCCAGCAGCGTGGACAGGGGCCCGGGTCCCACAGATACGCAGTATTTT. As protein: CASSVDRGPGPTDTQYF.

The genes are TRBV29-1 and TRBJ1-1; D may be TRBD1 (6 bases). Germline-derived CDR1 and CDR2 are SQVTM and ANQGSEA. CDR3 length equals 13 residues. Between the trimmed V and J ends, which lost 7 bases and 4 bases, there was a span of 16 bases. CDR3 in DNA: TGCAGCGGTCAACAGGGCTGGAGCACTGAAGCTTTCTTT. Translated: CSGQQGWSTEAFF.